These 13 T cell receptor beta chains originate from one sample sequenced in a study of T cells in Graves' hyperthyroidism and ophthalmopathy. The CDR3 regions of TCR beta were amplified from RNA transcripts. A set of HTBI primers served as the primers for a first-round RT-PCR of the TCR CDR3. TCRdb independently ran MiXCR on the multiplex PCR reads; one entry per CDR3 protein. This sample has around 390,000 distinct CDR3 sequences, with 14% found just once. The sequenced sample was blood. These receptors all come from a woman aged 25 to 39 with Graves' ophthalmopathy.

The chain joins TRBV2 to TRBJ2-1; 8 bases fit TRBD2. Germline loops: CDR1 SNHLY, CDR2 FYNNEI. The V segment lost 6 bases and the J segment 8 bases; nucleotides outside the gene matches: 12. The CDR3 covers 15 residues. The CDR3, as DNA: TGTGCCAGCAGATCATCTTCGGGGGGGGGGCATGAGCAGTTCTTC. Amino acid sequence: CASRSSSGGGHEQFF.

The chain combines TRBV2 with TRBJ1-6, with a possible D match to TRBD1 (6 bases). The CDR3 length is 14 residues. V lost 7 bases and J 10 bases, leaving 17 bases between the germline ends. CDR1 is SNHLY and CDR2 is FYNNEI in the germline V gene. This CDR3 reads CASTKQGVGSPLHF. CDR3 DNA: TGTGCCAGCACAAAACAGGGCGTGGGGTCACCCCTCCACTTT.

A few counts support this clonotype. The chain is built from TRBV28 and TRBJ2-5, with D perhaps TRBD1 (6 bases). The CDR3 covers 15 residues. Germline CDR1 MDHEN, CDR2 SYDVKM. Trimming stripped 3 bases from V and 5 bases from J, with 16 bases between. The CDR3 DNA reads TGTGCCAGCAGTTTTTTTTGGGACAACCCGGAGACCCAGTACTTC. This sequence encodes CASSFFWDNPETQYF.

In its sample, this clonotype was seen once. The chain has TRBV7-2 and TRBJ2-7; 14 bases match TRBD2. There are 16 residues in the CDR3. CDR1 is SGHTA and CDR2 is FQGNSA in the germline V gene. Unmatched junction bases numbered 4, after V lost 3 bases and J lost 3 bases. CDR3 amino acids: CASSFWTSGGFYEQYF. CDR3 bases: TGTGCCAGCAGCTTTTGGACTAGCGGGGGGTTCTACGAGCAGTACTTC.

This clonotype was seen many times. The CDR3: CASSRRDRAYEQYF. In DNA form, the CDR3 reads TGTGCCAGCTCACGTAGGGACAGGGCGTACGAGCAGTACTTC. The chain employs TRBV18 and TRBJ2-7; TRBD1 matches 9 bases. Germline loops: CDR1 KGHSH, CDR2 LQKENI. This CDR3 has 14 residues. Losses at the gene ends were 4 bases for V and 4 bases for J; bases not matched to a gene: 5.

V is TRBV4-1 and J is TRBJ1-2, with D uncertain. Deletions cut 3 bases from V and 0 bases from J, with 8 bases between. Germline CDR1 is MGHRA and CDR2 is YSYEKL. CDR3 length: 14 amino acids. This CDR3 is CASSHQNANYGYTF. The DNA of the CDR3 is TGCGCCAGCAGCCACCAGAACGCTAACTATGGCTACACCTTC.

This clonotype was seen only a few times. The gene calls are TRBV2 and TRBJ1-5, with 9 bases fitting TRBD1. Germline V gene data show CDR1 as SNHLY and CDR2 as FYNNEI. The J segment lost 0 bases and the V segment lost 6 bases, leaving 9 bases of the junction unmatched. This CDR3 contains 17 residues. As DNA, the CDR3 is TGTGCCAGCAGGGCGGGTACAGGGGGCAATAGCAATCAGCCCCAGCATTTT. Residues: CASRAGTGGNSNQPQHF.

The chain joins TRBV11-2 to TRBJ1-1; the D gene is possibly TRBD1 (5 bases). Germline CDR1 is SGHAT and CDR2 is FQNNGV. V was clipped by 4 bases and J by 2 bases, with 14 bases between them. The CDR3 sequence is 15 residues long. The CDR3 nucleotides read TGTGCCAGCAGCTCAAATCGCAGGGTTAACACTGAAGCTTTCTTT. Its protein is CASSSNRRVNTEAFF.

At least ten counts were recorded for this clonotype. The chain recombines TRBV3-1 with TRBJ1-2; D gene uncertain. The germline CDR1 and CDR2 sequences are LGHDT and YNNKEL (reference sequence). Trimming took off 3 bases at V and 0 bases at J, with 2 bases between the two ends. This CDR3 spans 12 amino acids. CDR3 sequence: CASSHTNYGYTF. The CDR3 nucleotides are TGTGCCAGCAGCCATACTAACTATGGCTACACCTTC.

This clonotype was counted many times. The chain is built from TRBV15 and TRBJ2-1, with 8 nucleotides matching TRBD1. The CDR3 consists of 15 residues. With 0 bases clipped from V and 8 bases from J, the junction kept 6 bases outside the gene matches. Germline V lookup: CDR1 LNHNV, CDR2 YYDKDF (reference sequence). The DNA of the CDR3 is TGTGCCACCAGCAGAGACGGACAGGGAATCGATGAGCAGTTCTTC. It yields the protein CATSRDGQGIDEQFF.

In this sample, this clonotype turned up a few times. The gene calls are TRBV20-1 and TRBJ1-2, with a tentative D call TRBD1 (6 bases). Between the trimmed V and J ends, which lost 0 bases and 3 bases, there was a span of 11 bases. This CDR3 has 14 residues. Germline values: CDR1 DFQATT, CDR2 SNEGSKA (reference sequence). The CDR3 sequence is CSARDLQGDYGYTF. The DNA of the CDR3 is TGCAGTGCTAGAGATCTACAGGGAGACTATGGCTACACCTTC.

This clonotype was recorded at least ten times. This chain links TRBV2 with TRBJ1-4; tentatively, D is TRBD1 (5 bases). CDR1 is SNHLY, CDR2 FYNNEI, per germline. The CDR3 is 18 amino acids. Trimming took off 1 base at V and 6 bases at J, with 21 bases between the two ends. CDR3 protein: CASSEVGGGGDGDEKLFF. DNA for the CDR3: TGTGCCAGCAGTGAAGTGGGGGGGGGAGGGGACGGAGATGAAAAACTGTTTTTT.

At least ten counts were recorded for this clonotype. The chain couples TRBV3-1 to TRBJ2-7; 11 bases align to TRBD1. The V and J ends lost 2 bases and 3 bases, in that order; junction bases with no gene match: 9. Germline CDR1 reads LGHDT; CDR2 reads YNNKEL (reference sequence). The CDR3 contains 17 residues. The CDR3 spells CASSQSVGQGAIYEQYF. In DNA form, the CDR3 reads TGTGCCAGCAGCCAAAGCGTAGGACAGGGGGCCATCTACGAGCAGTACTTC.